The rows below give T cell receptor beta chains drawn from one sample of a study of T cells in Graves' hyperthyroidism and ophthalmopathy. Each CDR3 protein is one row after TCRdb ran MiXCR on the multiplex PCR reads. The sample carries about 350,000 distinct CDR3 sequences, around 13% recorded once. The sequenced sample was blood. Every receptor here comes from a woman in her 30s with Graves' hyperthyroidism. Each CDR3 is given with its conserved first and last residue. A D gene is named only where the DNA matches it firmly. The size field is filled for only some rows; it gives once, few, many or a size class.

>NA|TRBJ1-1|NA|TRBV20-1
TGCAGTGCGAGAAGGGACCCTCTGGGCACTGAAGCTTTCTTT
CSARRDPLGTEAFF
>NA|TRBJ1-1|NA|TRBV29-1
TGCAGCGTTGAAGATCGGGTAGACAGGAACACTGAAGCTTTCTTT
CSVEDRVDRNTEAFF
>many|TRBJ1-2|NA|TRBV12-3/TRBV12-4
TGTGCCAGCAGTTTACGGCAGGGGATAAACTATGGCTACACCTTC
CASSLRQGINYGYTF
>NA|TRBJ1-5|NA|TRBV27
TGTGCCAGCAATTCGGGGAGTTTTGGCAATCAGCCCCAGCATTTT
CASNSGSFGNQPQHF
>many|TRBJ2-1|TRBD2|TRBV11-2
TGTGCCAGCAGCCGGACTAGCAAATCTTCCAATGAGCAGTTCTTC
CASSRTSKSSNEQFF
>few|TRBJ2-1|TRBD2|TRBV5-6
TGTGCCAGCAGCTTGCGTGTAGGGACGGGGGGAAGGTACAATGAGCAGTTCTTC
CASSLRVGTGGRYNEQFF
>few|TRBJ1-2|NA|TRBV12-3/TRBV12-4
TGTGCCAGCAGCGAGAGGCCTACGGCGGGGGGCTACACCTTC
CASSERPTAGGYTF
>few|TRBJ2-7|TRBD2|TRBV7-2
TGTGCCAGCAGCCTATCAAGCGGGAGGGCCGGTGGGCAGTACTTC
CASSLSSGRAGGQYF
>many|TRBJ1-5|NA|TRBV28
TGTGCCAGCAGTCCCTACCCCCTGGGGAACCTTTATCAGCCCCAGCATTTT
CASSPYPLGNLYQPQHF
>NA|TRBJ2-1|NA|TRBV5-6
TGTGCCAGCATAGCGCCAGATTCCTACAATGAGCAGTTCTTC
CASIAPDSYNEQFF
>many|TRBJ1-3|TRBD1|TRBV12-3/TRBV12-4
TGTGCCAGCAGTTCCCCCAGGGGGCAAAGGAACACCATATATTTT
CASSSPRGQRNTIYF
>NA|TRBJ1-5|TRBD1|TRBV19
TGTGCCAGTAGTTCACCTGGACAGGGAGGTCAGCCCCAGCATTTT
CASSSPGQGGQPQHF
>many|TRBJ2-5|TRBD2|TRBV28
TGTGCCAGCAGCCGGGCGAGGGGAGCGGGAGGACGAATAGGAGAGACCCAGTACTTC
CASSRARGAGGRIGETQYF
>few|TRBJ2-5|TRBD1|TRBV20-1
TGCAGTGCACCGGACAGGGTGGAGACCCAGTACTTC
CSAPDRVETQYF
>many|TRBJ1-5|TRBD1|TRBV12-3/TRBV12-4
TGTGCCAGCAGTTTTGGTGGGACAGGGAAGGGGCAGCCCCAGCATTTT
CASSFGGTGKGQPQHF
>many|TRBJ2-1|NA|TRBV27
TGTGCCAGCAGTTTATACCGGGAGCAATTCGGCCATGAGCAGTTCTTC
CASSLYREQFGHEQFF
>few|TRBJ2-7|TRBD1|TRBV5-1
TGCGCCAGCCGGATACAGGGGGCGTATGAGCAGTACTTC
CASRIQGAYEQYF
>few|TRBJ2-1|NA|TRBV4-1
TGCGCCAGCAGCCAAGATCGGGCGGGGTCCTACAATGAGCAGTTCTTC
CASSQDRAGSYNEQFF
>few|TRBJ2-4|NA|TRBV12-3/TRBV12-4
TGTGCCAGCAGTTTTTTGGGAGAGGGGAACATTCAGTACTTC
CASSFLGEGNIQYF
>few|TRBJ2-4|NA|TRBV28
TGTGCCAGCAGTTTACTAGACCGCGGCATTCAGTACTTC
CASSLLDRGIQYF
>NA|TRBJ2-1|TRBD1|TRBV3-1
TGTGCCAGCAACCAGGGGGAAGGGGCAAATGAGCAGTTCTTC
CASNQGEGANEQFF
>NA|TRBJ1-2|NA|TRBV6-1
TGTGCCAGCAGCCGCGGGGGATGGAGGGAGGGTGGCTACACCTTC
CASSRGGWREGGYTF
>many|TRBJ2-3|NA|TRBV29-1
TGCAGCGTTGTGTTTCGCTCAGGGTACCTGCCCACAGATACGCAGTATTTT
CSVVFRSGYLPTDTQYF
>many|TRBJ2-1|TRBD2|TRBV7-3
TGTGCCAGCAGCTTAACAGCGGGGAGTTACAATGAGCAGTTCTTC
CASSLTAGSYNEQFF
>few|TRBJ2-3|NA|TRBV20-1
TGCAGTGCTAGGGCGGGGATCACAGATACGCAGTATTTT
CSARAGITDTQYF
>NA|TRBJ2-3|NA|TRBV20-1
TGCAGTGCTTCCATCCCCCCCACAGATACGCAGTATTTT
CSASIPPTDTQYF
>few|TRBJ1-1|TRBD1|TRBV29-1
TGCAGCGTTGTGGGACAGGGGGCGCATTTAGCTTTCTTT
CSVVGQGAHLAFF
>NA|TRBJ2-3|NA|TRBV10-2
TGCGCCAGCAGTCCTGGGGAAAGCACAGATACGCAGTATTTT
CASSPGESTDTQYF
>NA|TRBJ1-1|TRBD1|TRBV5-6
TGTGCCAGCAGCCCAGGGACAGGGTGGGAGAGGAACACTGAAGCTTTCTTT
CASSPGTGWERNTEAFF
>many|TRBJ2-7|NA|TRBV3-1
TGTGCCAGCAGCCAAGTTGGCGACGAGCAGTACTTC
CASSQVGDEQYF
>many|TRBJ2-7|TRBD2|TRBV12-3/TRBV12-4
TGTGCCAGCAGTTTGACTAGCGGGGGTATCTACGAGCAGTACTTC
CASSLTSGGIYEQYF
>many|TRBJ1-1|TRBD1|TRBV20-1
TGCAGTGCTAGCAAAGGGACAGGCGGAAACACTGAAGCTTTCTTT
CSASKGTGGNTEAFF
>many|TRBJ2-1|NA|TRBV7-9
TGTGCCAGCAGCTTTGGGGGAGTCGAGCAGTTCTTC
CASSFGGVEQFF
>many|TRBJ2-7|TRBD1|TRBV20-1
TGCAGTGCTAGGGACACAGGGGGAGGTTTATACGAGCAGTACTTC
CSARDTGGGLYEQYF
>NA|TRBJ2-3|NA|TRBV6-6
TGTGCCAGCAGTTACGGGTTGGGTAGGGCCACAGATACGCAGTATTTT
CASSYGLGRATDTQYF
>many|TRBJ2-1|NA|TRBV28
TGTGCCAGCAGTTTAATACCAGGTAGCGGTTACAATGAGCAGTTCTTC
CASSLIPGSGYNEQFF
>many|TRBJ1-5|NA|TRBV11-2
TGTGCCAGCAGCTTAGATCCAGGGCCAAATCAGCCCCAGCATTTT
CASSLDPGPNQPQHF